The source of this T cell receptor (beta chain) is a study of human T cells and chemical hapten exposure. Overall study context: It was small differences in pooled library volume that mainly caused per-sample TCR yields to vary.

Study-level results: Expanded TCRs produced significantly more large CDR3 similarity clusters than controls did.

This sample's time point: pre-sensitization, week 0. Regarding treatment: therapeutic diphenylcyclopropenone sensitization with weekly scalp DPC. This CDR3 comprises 11 residues. Looked up from germline, CDR1 is MDHEN and CDR2 is SYDVKM. Trimming cost V 5 bases and J 7 bases; bases outside gene matches: 1. Unique molecular identifiers were attached to individual cDNA molecules within the library. MiXCR, applied by TCRdb to the RACE reads, yields one record per CDR3 protein. Among about 68,000 distinct CDR3 sequences, 9.5% to 12% were seen once, and the ten largest hold 4% to 6%. About this clonotype itself: Its antigen remains unidentified.

The sample in question was whole blood, obtained in connection with sensitization to the hapten diphenylcyclopropenone (DPC). The clonotype was recovered from a woman aged 45-60 years with alopecia areata. Some clones in this sample may be carry-over from other donors' samples. The chain is built from TRBV28 and TRBJ2-7; 8 nucleotides match TRBD1. The CDR3 nucleotides read TGTGCCAGCAGTCACAGGGGGGAGCAGTACTTC. Encoded protein: CASSHRGEQYF.